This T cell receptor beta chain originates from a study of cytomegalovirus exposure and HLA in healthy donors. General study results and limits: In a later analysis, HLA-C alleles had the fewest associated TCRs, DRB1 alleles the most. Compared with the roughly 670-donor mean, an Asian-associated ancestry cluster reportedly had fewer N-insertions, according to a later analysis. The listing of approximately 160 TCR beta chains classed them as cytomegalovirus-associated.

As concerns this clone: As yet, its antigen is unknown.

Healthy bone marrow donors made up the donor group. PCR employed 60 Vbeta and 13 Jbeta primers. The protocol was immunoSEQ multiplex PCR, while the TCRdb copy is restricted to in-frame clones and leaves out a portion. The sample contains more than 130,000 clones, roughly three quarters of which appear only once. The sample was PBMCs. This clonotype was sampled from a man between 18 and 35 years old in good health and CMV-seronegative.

The CDR3 is CASSLGDRLSGANVLTF. CDR3 DNA sequence: TGTGCCAGCAGCCTGGGAGACAGACTCTCTGGGGCCAACGTCCTGACTTTC. The chain uses TRBV5-8 and TRBJ2-6; D may correspond to TRBD1 or TRBD2 (5 bases each). V was shortened by 4 bases and J by 0 bases, with 14 bases between the two germline ends. Per the germline V gene, CDR1 is SGHTS and CDR2 is YDEGEE. CDR3 size: 17 residues.